This T cell receptor (beta chain) was sequenced for a study of blood T cells in healthy people across ages. Findings of the study overall: Roughly linearly, TCR beta diversity per million T cells fell as age increased.

Then a second PCR, running roughly 7 to 11 cycles, was carried out with a sample-barcoded 5' primer and a J-beta primer mix. TCRdb processed the 5' RACE reads anew with MiXCR; each CDR3 protein has one entry. The sample records approximately 780,000 distinct CDR3 sequences, roughly 24% being singletons. For this clonotype: As yet, its antigen is unknown.

The V gene end was trimmed by 1 base and the J gene end by 2 bases; junction bases not matched to a gene: 4. CDR3 length equals 15 residues. Germline CDR1 LNHNV, CDR2 YYDKDF (reference sequence). The data also belong to a second study, concerning T cells of mothers and their children.

The specimen sequenced was blood. The chain employs TRBV15 and TRBJ2-7, with 8 bases that match TRBD1. This receptor was taken from a boy younger than 18 in good health. The CDR3 sequence is CATSRVGQGAYEQYF. CDR3 DNA: TGTGCCACCAGCAGAGTCGGACAGGGCGCCTACGAGCAGTACTTC. The full variable domain, in which reference TRBV15 and TRBJ2-7 provide the parts outside the CDR3, is DAMVIQNPRYQVTQFGKPVTLSCSQTLNHNVMYWYQQKSSQAPKLLFHYYDKDFNNEADTPDNFQSRRPNTSFCFLDIRSPGLGDTAMYLCATSRVGQGAYEQYFGPGTRLTVT.